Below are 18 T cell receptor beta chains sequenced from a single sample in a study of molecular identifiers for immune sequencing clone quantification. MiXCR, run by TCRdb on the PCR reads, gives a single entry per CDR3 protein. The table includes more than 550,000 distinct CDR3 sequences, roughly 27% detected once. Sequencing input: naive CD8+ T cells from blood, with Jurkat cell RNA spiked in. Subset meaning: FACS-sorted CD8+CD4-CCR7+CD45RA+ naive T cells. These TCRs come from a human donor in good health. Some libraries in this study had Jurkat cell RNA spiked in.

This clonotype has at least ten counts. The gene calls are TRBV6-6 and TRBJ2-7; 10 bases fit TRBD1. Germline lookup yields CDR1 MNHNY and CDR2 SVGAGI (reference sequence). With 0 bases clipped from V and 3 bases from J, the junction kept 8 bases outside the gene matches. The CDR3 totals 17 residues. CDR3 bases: TGTGCCAGCAGTTACTCTCTTGCTGGGACAGGGGTCTACGAGCAGTACTTC. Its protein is CASSYSLAGTGVYEQYF.

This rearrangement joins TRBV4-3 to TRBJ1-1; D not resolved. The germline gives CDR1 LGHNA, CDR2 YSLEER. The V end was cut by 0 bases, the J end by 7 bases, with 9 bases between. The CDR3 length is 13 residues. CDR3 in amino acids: CASSQDRGNEAFF. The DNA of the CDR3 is TGCGCCAGCAGCCAAGATCGGGGAAATGAAGCTTTCTTT.

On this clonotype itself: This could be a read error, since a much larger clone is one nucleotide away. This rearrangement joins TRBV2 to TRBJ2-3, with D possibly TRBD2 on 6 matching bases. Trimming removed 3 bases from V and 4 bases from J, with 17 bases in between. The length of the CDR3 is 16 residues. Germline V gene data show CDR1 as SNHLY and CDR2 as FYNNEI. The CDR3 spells CASSDPEYASADTQYF. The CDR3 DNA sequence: TGTGCCAGCAGTGACCCAGAATACGCTAGCGCAGATACGCAGTATTTT.

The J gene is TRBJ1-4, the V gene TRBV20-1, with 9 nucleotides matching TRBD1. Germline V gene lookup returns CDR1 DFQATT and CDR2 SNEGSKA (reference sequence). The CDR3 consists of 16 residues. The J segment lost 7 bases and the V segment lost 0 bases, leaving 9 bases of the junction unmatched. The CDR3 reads CSARDFTGGGGEKLFF. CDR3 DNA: TGCAGTGCTAGAGATTTTACAGGGGGCGGGGGTGAAAAACTGTTTTTT.

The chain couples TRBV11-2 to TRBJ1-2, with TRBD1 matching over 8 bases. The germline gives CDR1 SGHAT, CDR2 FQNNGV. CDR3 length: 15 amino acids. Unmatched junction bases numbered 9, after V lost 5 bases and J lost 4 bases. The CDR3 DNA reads TGTGCCAGCAGCCTAGGACAGGGTCAGGGCTATGGCTACACCTTC. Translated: CASSLGQGQGYGYTF.

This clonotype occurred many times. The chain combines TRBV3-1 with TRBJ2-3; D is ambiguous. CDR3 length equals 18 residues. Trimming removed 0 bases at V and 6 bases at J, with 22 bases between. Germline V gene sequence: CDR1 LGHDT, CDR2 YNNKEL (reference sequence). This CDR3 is CASSQDLWRMEQFDTQYF. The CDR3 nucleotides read TGTGCCAGCAGCCAAGACCTCTGGCGGATGGAGCAATTTGATACGCAGTATTTT.

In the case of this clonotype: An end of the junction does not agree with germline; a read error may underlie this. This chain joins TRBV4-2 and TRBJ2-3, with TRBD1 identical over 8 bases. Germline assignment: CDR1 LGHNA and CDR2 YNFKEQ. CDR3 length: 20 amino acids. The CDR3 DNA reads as TGTGCCAGCAGCCAAGACCTAACCAACACCGGGACAGGTAGCACAGATACGCAGTGTTTT. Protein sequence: CASSQDLTNTGTGSTDTQCF.

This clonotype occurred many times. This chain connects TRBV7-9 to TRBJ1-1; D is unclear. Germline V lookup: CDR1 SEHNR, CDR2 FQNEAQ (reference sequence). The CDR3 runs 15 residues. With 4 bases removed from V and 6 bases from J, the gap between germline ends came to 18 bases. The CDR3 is CASSYPRGVGAEAFF. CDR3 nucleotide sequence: TGTGCCAGCAGCTACCCCCGCGGGGTAGGAGCTGAAGCTTTCTTT.

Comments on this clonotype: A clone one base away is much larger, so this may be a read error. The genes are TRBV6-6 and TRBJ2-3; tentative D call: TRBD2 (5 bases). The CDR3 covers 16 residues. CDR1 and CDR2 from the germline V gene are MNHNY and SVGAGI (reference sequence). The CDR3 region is CASSLEIKPSTDSQYF. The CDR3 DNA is TGTGCCAGCAGCTTAGAGATAAAACCTAGCACAGATTCGCAGTATTTT.

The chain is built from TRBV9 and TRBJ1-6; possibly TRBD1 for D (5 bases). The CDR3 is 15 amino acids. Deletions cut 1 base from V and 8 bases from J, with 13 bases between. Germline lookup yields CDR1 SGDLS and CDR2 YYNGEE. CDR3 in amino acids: CASSVRGLKDSPLHF. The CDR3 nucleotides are TGTGCCAGCAGCGTAAGGGGACTGAAGGATTCACCCCTCCACTTT.

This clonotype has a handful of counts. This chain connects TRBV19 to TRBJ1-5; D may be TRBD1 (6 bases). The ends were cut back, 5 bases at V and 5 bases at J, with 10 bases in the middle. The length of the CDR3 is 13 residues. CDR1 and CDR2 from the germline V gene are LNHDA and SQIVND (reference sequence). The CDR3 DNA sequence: TGTGCCAGTAGTGTCTCAGGGGATCAGCCCCAGCATTTT. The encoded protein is CASSVSGDQPQHF.

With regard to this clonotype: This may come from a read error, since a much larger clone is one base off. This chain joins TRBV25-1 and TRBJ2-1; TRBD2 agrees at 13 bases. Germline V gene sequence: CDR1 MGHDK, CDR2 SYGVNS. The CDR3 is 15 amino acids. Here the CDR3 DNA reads TGTGCCAGCAGTGGGACTAGCGGGAGTTGGAATGAGCAGCTCTTC. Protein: CASSGTSGSWNEQLF.

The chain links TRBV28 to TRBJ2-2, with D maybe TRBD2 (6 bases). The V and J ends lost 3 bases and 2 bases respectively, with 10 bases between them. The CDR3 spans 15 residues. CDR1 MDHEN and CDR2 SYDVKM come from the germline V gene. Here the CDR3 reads CASSFGAGNTGELFF. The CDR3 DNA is TGTGCCAGCAGTTTCGGCGCGGGAAACACCGGGGAGCTGTTTTTT.

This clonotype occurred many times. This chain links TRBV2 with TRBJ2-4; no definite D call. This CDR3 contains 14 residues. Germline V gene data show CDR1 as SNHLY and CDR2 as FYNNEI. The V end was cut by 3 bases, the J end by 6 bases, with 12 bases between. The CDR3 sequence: CASSDPLEVNIQYF. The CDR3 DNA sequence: TGTGCCAGCAGTGATCCGCTAGAAGTAAACATTCAGTACTTC.

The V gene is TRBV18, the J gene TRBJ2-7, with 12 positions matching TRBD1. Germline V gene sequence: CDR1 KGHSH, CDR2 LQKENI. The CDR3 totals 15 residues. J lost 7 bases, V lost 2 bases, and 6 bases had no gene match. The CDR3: CASSPGTGGDFEQYF. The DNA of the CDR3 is TGTGCCAGCTCACCAGGGACAGGGGGCGATTTTGAGCAGTACTTC.

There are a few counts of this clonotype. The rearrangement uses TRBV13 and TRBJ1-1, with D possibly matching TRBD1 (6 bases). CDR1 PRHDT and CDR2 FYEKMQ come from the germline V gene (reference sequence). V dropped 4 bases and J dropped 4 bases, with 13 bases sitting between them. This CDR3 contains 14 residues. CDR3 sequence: CASSSRGGGTEAFF. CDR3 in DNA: TGTGCCAGCAGCTCCCGAGGAGGGGGCACTGAAGCTTTCTTT.

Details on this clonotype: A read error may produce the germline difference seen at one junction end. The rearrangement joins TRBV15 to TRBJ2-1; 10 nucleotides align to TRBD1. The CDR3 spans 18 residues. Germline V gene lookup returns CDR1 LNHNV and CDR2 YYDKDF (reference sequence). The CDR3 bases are TGTGCCACCAGCGGAGATGGTCGGGACAGGGGTTACTACAATGAGCAGTTCTTC. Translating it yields CATSGDGRDRGYYNEQFF.

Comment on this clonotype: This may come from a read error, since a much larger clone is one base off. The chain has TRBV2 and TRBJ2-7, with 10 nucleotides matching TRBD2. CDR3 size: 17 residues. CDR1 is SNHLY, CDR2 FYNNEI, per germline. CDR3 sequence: CAGSDPTTSGASYEQYF. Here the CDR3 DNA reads TGTGCCGGCAGTGATCCCACAACTAGCGGGGCCTCCTACGAGCAGTACTTC. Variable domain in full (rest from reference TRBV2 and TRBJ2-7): EPEVTQTPSHQVTQMGQEVILRCVPISNHLYFYWYRQILGQKVEFLVSFYNNEISEKSEIFDDQFSVERPDGSNFTLKIRSTKLEDSAMYFCAGSDPTTSGASYEQYFGPGTRLTVT.